This T cell receptor (beta chain) was documented in a study of response to subunit inactivated influenza vaccine. Broader study findings: Authors suggested each seasonal flu vaccination may recruit only limited numbers of new T cells.

TCRdb re-derived calls from the RT-PCR reads in MiXCR, one entry per CDR3 protein. The sample holds about 520,000 distinct CDR3 sequences, 25% seen once. V was cut by 2 bases and J by 0 bases, with 7 bases left in between. The CDR3 is 14 amino acids. Germline CDR1 and CDR2: MGHRA and YSYEKL. This clonotype showed up many times. What it recognizes is unknown. The sequence came from a man aged 50 or older who received an inactivated influenza vaccine. The material was CD4+ T cells sorted from PBMCs, obtained approximately 5 days after vaccination. This chain uses TRBV4-1 with TRBJ1-1; D possibly corresponds to TRBD1 (6 bases). CDR3 region: CASSQNRVNTEAFF. The DNA of the CDR3 is TGCGCCAGCAGCCAAAACAGGGTGAACACTGAAGCTTTCTTT.